These 2 T cell receptor beta chains were sequenced from one sample in a study of T cell responses to AZD1222 COVID-19 vaccine. Assay: immunoSEQ multiplex PCR; the TCRdb copy retains only in-frame clones and omits some. This sample has tens of thousands of clones, with around 88% found just once. The sample was peripheral blood, taken on day 0 of MenACWY control vaccination. Receptors originate from an adult in good health.

This chain uses TRBV7-9 with TRBJ1-1; D is undetermined. Trimming cost V 2 bases and J 6 bases, with 7 bases left between them. The CDR3 sequence is 12 residues long. Germline-derived CDR1 and CDR2 are SEHNR and FQNEAQ (reference sequence). The CDR3 protein is CASSLYSPEAFF. Here the CDR3 DNA reads TGTGCCAGCAGCTTATATAGCCCTGAAGCTTTCTTT.

The chain carries TRBV19 and TRBJ2-6; 7 nucleotides match TRBD2. V trimming: 4 bases; J trimming: 4 bases; junction bases outside the gene matches: 7. This CDR3 is built from 16 residues. Germline V gene sequence: CDR1 LNHDA, CDR2 SQIVND (reference sequence). CDR3 DNA: TGTGCCAGTAGTAGGAAGGGAGGGACCGGGGCCAACGTCCTGACTTTC. Translating it yields CASSRKGGTGANVLTF.